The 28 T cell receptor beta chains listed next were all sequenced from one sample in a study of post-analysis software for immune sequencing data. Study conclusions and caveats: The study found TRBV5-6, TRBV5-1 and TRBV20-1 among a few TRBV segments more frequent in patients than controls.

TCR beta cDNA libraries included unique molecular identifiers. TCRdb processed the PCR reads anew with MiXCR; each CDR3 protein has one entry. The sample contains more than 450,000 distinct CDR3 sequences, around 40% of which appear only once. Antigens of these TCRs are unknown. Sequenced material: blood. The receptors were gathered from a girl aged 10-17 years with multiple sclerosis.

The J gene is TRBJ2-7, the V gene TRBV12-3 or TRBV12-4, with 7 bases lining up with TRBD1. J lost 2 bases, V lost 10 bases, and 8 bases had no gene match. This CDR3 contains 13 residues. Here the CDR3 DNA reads TGTGCCACCTCTCCCCAGGGGGCCTACGAGCAGTACTTC. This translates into CATSPQGAYEQYF.

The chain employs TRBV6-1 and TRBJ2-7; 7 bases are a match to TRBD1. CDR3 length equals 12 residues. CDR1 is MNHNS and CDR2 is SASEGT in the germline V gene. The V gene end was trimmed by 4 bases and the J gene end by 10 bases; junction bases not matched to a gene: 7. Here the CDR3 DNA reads TGTGCCAGCAGTGCTTATGAGGGGGCCCAGTACTTC. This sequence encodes CASSAYEGAQYF.

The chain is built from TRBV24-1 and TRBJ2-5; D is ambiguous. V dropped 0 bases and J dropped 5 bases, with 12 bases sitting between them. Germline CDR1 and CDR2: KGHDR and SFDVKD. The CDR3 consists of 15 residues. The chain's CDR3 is CATSDLSSTWETQYF. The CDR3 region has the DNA TGTGCCACCAGTGATTTGTCCAGCACCTGGGAGACCCAGTACTTC.

The CDR3: CASSVTRSNTGELFF. In DNA form, the CDR3 reads TGTGCCAGCAGTGTCACACGTTCGAACACCGGGGAGCTGTTTTTT. The rearrangement uses TRBV27 and TRBJ2-2; D ambiguous. Germline values: CDR1 MNHEY, CDR2 SMNVEV (reference sequence). V lost 5 bases and J lost 0, with 10 bases in between. The CDR3 has 15 residues.

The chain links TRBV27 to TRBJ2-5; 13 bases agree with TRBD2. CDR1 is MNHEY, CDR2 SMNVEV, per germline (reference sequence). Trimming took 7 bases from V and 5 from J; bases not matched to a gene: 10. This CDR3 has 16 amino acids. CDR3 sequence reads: CASTKLAGGPRETQYF. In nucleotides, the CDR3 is TGTGCCAGCACCAAACTAGCGGGAGGGCCTAGGGAGACCCAGTACTTC.

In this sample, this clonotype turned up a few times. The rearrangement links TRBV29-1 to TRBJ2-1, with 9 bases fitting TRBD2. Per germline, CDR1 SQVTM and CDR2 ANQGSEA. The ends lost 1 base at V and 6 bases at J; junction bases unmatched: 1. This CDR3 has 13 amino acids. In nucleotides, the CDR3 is TGCAGCGTTGAAGCTAGCGGGGCCAATGAGCAGTTCTTC. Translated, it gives CSVEASGANEQFF.

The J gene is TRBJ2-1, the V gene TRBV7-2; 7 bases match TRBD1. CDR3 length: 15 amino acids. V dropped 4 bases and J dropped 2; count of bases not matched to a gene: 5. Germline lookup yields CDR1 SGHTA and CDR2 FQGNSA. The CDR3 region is CASSSRGMTYNEQFF. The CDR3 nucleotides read TGTGCCAGCAGCTCCAGGGGGATGACCTACAATGAGCAGTTCTTC.

CDR3 DNA: TGTGCCATCAGTGCCGCCACTACAGGGTACAATGAGCAGTTCTTC. It specifies CAISAATTGYNEQFF. This sequence joins TRBV10-3 and TRBJ2-1, with D possibly being TRBD1 (6 bases). V lost 4 bases and J 4 bases, leaving 14 bases between the germline ends. Germline assignment: CDR1 ENHRY and CDR2 SYGVKD. The CDR3 covers 15 residues.

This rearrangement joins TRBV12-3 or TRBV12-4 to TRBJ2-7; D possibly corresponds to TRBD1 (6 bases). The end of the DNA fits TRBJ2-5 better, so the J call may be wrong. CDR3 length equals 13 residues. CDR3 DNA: TGTGCCAGCAGCCTGACAGGAACGGAGACCCAGTACTTC. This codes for CASSLTGTETQYF.

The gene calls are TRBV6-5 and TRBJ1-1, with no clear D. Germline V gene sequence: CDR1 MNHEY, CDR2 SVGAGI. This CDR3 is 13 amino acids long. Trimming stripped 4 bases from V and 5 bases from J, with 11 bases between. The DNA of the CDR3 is TGTGCCAGCAGTTTTTCCAGACAAACTGAAGCTTTCTTT. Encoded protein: CASSFSRQTEAFF.

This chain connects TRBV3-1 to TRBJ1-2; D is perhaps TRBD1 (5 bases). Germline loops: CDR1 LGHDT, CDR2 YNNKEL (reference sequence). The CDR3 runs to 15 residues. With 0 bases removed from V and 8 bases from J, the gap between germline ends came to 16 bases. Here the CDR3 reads CASSQEQGPPQGYTF. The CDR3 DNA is TGTGCCAGCAGCCAAGAGCAGGGCCCCCCCCAAGGCTACACCTTC. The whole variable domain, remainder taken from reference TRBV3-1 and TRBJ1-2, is DTAVSQTPKYLVTQMGNDKSIKCEQNLGHDTMYWYKQDSKKFLKIMFSYNNKELIINETVPNRFSPKSPDKAHLNLHINSLELGDSAVYFCASSQEQGPPQGYTFGSGTRLTVV.

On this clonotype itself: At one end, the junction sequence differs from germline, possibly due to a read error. CDR3 bases: TGCGCCAGCAGCTTCGTAGGGGGAACTAGTGAAAAACTGTTTTTT. Amino acids: CASSFVGGTSEKLFF. V gene TRBV5-1 combines with J gene TRBJ1-4, with a weak D call TRBD1 (6 bases). The CDR3 is made up of 15 amino acids. Germline-derived CDR1 and CDR2 are SGHRS and YFSETQ.

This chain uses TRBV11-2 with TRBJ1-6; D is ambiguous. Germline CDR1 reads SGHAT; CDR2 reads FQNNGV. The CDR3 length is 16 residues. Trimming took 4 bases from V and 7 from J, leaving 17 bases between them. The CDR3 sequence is CASSSIRNRGNSPLHF. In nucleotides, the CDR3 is TGTGCCAGCAGCTCGATTAGGAACCGAGGGAATTCACCCCTCCACTTT.

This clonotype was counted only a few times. The DNA of the CDR3 is TGTGCCAGCAGCCTGACTAGCGGGAGAATCTACGAGCAGTACTTC. Protein sequence: CASSLTSGRIYEQYF. This rearrangement joins TRBV7-6 to TRBJ2-7, with 12 bases aligning to TRBD2. V gave up 5 bases and J gave up 3 bases; unmatched junction bases: 5. The length of the CDR3 is 15 residues. CDR1 SGHVS and CDR2 FNYEAQ come from the germline V gene.

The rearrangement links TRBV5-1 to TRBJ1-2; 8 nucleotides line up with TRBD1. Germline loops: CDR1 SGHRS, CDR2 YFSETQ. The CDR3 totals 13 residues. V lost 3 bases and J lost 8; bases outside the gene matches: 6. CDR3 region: CASSYGQGGGYTF. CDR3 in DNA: TGCGCCAGCAGCTACGGACAGGGTGGGGGCTACACCTTC.

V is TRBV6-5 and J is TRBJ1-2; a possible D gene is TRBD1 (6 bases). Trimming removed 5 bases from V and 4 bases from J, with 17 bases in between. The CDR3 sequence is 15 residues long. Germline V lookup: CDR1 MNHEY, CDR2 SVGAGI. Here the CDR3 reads CASSRRQAGFYGYTF. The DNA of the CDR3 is TGTGCCAGCAGTCGTAGACAGGCGGGTTTCTATGGCTACACCTTC.

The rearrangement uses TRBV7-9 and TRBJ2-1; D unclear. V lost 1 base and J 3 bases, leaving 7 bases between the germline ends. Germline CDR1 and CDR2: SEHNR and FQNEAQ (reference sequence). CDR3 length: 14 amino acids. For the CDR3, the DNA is TGTGCCAGCAGCTTAGAGGCAAACTACAATGAGCAGTTCTTC. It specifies CASSLEANYNEQFF.

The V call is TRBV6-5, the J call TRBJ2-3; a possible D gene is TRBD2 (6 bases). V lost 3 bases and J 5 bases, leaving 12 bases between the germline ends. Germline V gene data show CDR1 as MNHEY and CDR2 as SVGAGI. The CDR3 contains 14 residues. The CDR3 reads CASSYSGREDTQYF. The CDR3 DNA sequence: TGTGCCAGCAGTTATAGCGGAAGAGAAGATACGCAGTATTTT.

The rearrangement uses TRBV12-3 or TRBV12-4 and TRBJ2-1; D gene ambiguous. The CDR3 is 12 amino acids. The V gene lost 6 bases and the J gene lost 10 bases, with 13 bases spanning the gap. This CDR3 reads CASSLRPQEQFF. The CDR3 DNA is TGTGCCAGCAGCCTCCGGCCGCAGGAGCAGTTCTTC.

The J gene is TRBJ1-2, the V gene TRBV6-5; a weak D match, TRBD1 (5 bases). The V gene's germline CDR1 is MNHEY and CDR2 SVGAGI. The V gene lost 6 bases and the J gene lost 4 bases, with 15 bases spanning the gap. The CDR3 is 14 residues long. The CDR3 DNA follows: TGTGCCAGCAGCTTTGACAGCAGTTTCTATGGCTACACCTTC. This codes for CASSFDSSFYGYTF.

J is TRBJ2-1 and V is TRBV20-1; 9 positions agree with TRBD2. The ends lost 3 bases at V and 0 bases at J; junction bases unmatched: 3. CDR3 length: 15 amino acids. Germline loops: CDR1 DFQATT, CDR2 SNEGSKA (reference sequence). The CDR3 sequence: CSASLAGSSYNEQFF. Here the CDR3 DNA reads TGCAGTGCTAGTCTAGCGGGGAGCTCCTACAATGAGCAGTTCTTC.

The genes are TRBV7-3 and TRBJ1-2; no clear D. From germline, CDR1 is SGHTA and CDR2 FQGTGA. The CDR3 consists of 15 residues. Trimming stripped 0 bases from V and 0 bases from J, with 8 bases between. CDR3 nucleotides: TGTGCCAGCAGCTTAACGGGAGCTTCTAACTATGGCTACACCTTC. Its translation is CASSLTGASNYGYTF.

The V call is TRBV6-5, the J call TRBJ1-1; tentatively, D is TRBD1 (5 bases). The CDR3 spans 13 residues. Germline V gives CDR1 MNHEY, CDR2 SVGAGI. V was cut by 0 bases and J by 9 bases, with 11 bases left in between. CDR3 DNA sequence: TGTGCCAGCAGTTACTCGTCCAGGGCCAAAGCTTTCTTT. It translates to CASSYSSRAKAFF.

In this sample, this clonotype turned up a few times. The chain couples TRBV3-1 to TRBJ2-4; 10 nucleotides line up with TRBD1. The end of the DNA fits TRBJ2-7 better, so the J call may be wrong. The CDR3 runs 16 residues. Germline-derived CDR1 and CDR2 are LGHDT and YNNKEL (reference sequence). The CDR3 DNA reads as TGTGCCAGCAGCCAAGACCCCCCGGGACAGGGGCGCGAGCAGTACTTC. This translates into CASSQDPPGQGREQYF.

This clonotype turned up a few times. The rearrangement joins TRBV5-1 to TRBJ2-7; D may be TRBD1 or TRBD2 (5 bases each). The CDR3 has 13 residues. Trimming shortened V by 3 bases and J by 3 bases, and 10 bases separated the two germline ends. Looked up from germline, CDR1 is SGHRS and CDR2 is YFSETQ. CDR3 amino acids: CASSSDSGYEQYF. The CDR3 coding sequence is TGCGCCAGCAGCTCCGACAGCGGCTACGAGCAGTACTTC.

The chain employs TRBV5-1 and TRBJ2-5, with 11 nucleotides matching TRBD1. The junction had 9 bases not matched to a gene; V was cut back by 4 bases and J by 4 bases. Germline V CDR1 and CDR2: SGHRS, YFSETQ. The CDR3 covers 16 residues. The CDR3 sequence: CASSPGTGGWGETQYF. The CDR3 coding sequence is TGCGCCAGCAGCCCCGGGACAGGGGGTTGGGGAGAGACCCAGTACTTC.

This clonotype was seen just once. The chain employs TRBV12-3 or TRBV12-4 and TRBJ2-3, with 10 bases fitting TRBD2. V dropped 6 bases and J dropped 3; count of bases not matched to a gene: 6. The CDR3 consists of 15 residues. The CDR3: CASRSHSGGTDTQYF. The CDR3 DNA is TGTGCCAGCAGGTCTCATAGCGGGGGGACAGATACGCAGTATTTT.

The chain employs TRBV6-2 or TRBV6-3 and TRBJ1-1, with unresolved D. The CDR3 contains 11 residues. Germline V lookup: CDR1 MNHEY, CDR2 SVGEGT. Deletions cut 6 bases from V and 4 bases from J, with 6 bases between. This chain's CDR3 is CASRDVTEAFF. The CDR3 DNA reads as TGTGCCAGCAGAGACGTCACTGAAGCTTTCTTT.